This T cell receptor (beta chain) was sequenced in a study of blood T cell repertoires in COVID-19. Study-wide background: Whether acute or convalescent, the COVID-19 samples came from the United States, Italy and Spain.

Authors' data handling: Amplification of reference gene primers provided the estimated nucleated cell counts. The method was immunoSEQ multiplex PCR; TCRdb's version includes in-frame clones alone and lacks a portion of them. V and J calls plus clone size are reproduced from that table; the DNA served to infer D and trimming. The repertoire holds around 90,000 clones, with around 90% as singletons. From germline, CDR1 is LGHDT and CDR2 YNNKEL (reference sequence). Trimming removed 0 bases at V and 2 bases at J, with 5 bases between. This CDR3 region has 14 residues. Sequenced sample: peripheral blood. This chain uses TRBV3-1 (or the pseudogene TRBV3-2) with TRBJ1-5; unclear D gene. The TCR comes from a male donor with acute or convalescent COVID-19. CDR3 bases: TGTGCCAGCAGCCAAGATACTGGCAATCAGCCCCAGCATTTT. This encodes CASSQDTGNQPQHF.